Given below is one TCR beta chain in context. These data come from a study of blood T cell repertoires in COVID-19. Across the study: PBMCs, B-cell-depleted T cells, or T cells were the source of the cDNA or gDNA that made up the material.

The assay was immunoSEQ multiplex PCR, and TCRdb's table has in-frame clones only and misses some. Found here are around 200,000 clones, roughly 77% of them singletons; the top ten hold 6%. Patients in Seattle were enrolled during active infection, then followed longitudinally. Source material: peripheral blood. The origin of this receptor is a woman aged 40 to 50 with COVID-19, enrolled during active disease.

The CDR3 loop is CASSVAPGEGTEAFF. The CDR3 nucleotides read TGTGCCAGCAGCGTAGCTCCAGGGGAAGGCACTGAAGCTTTCTTT. J is TRBJ1-1 and V is TRBV9, with D tentatively TRBD1 (6 bases). The CDR3 contains 15 residues. Germline CDR1 is SGDLS and CDR2 is YYNGEE. V shed 0 bases and J shed 4 bases, with 13 bases lying between them.